The present T cell receptor (beta chain) was sequenced within a study of T cells in Graves' hyperthyroidism and ophthalmopathy. What was amplified from RNA transcripts were TCR beta CDR3 regions. The study used the HTBI primer set for a first-round RT-PCR of the TCR CDR3. TCRdb called the multiplex PCR reads again in MiXCR, with one record for every CDR3 protein. The profile shows about 24,000 distinct CDR3 sequences, approximately 49% of them singletons. Turning to this clonotype: One end of the junction fails to match germline, which may point to a read error.

The CDR3 is 14 amino acids. CDR1 and CDR2 from the germline V gene are KGHDR and SFDVKD. The V call is TRBV24-1, the J call TRBJ2-5; D remains ambiguous. This TCR came from a woman aged 35 to 49 with Graves' hyperthyroidism that later progressed to Graves' ophthalmopathy. The sample consisted of blood. DNA of the CDR3: TGTGCCACCAGTTCGGGCACTCACCAGGAGACCCAGGACTTC. Translating it yields CATSSGTHQETQDF.